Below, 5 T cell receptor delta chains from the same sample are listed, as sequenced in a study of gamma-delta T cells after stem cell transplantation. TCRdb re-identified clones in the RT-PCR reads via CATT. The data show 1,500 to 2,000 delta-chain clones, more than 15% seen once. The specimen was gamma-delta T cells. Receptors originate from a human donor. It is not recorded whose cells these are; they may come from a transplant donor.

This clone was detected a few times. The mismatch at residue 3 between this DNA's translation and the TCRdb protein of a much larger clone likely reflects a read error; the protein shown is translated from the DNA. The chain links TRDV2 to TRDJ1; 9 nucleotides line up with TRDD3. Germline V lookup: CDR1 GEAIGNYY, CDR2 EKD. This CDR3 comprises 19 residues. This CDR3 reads CASDTVGLGDPSATHKLIF. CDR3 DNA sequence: TGTGCCAGTGACACCGTTGGACTGGGGGACCCATCCGCAACCCATAAACTCATCTTT.

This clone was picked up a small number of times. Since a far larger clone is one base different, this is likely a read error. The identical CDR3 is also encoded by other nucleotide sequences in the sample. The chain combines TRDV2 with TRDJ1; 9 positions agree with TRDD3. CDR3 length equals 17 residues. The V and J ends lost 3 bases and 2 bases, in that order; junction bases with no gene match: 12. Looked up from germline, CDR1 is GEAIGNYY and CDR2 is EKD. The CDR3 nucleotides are TGTGCCTGTGACCCGGTACTTGGGGATACGGGAACCGATAAACTCATCTTT. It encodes CACDPVLGDTGTDKLIF.

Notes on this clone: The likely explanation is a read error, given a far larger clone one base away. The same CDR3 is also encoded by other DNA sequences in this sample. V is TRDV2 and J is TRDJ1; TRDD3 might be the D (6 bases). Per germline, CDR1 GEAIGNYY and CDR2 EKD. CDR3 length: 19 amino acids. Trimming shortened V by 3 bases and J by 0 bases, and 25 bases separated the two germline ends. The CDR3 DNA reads TGTGCCTGTGACCCATTGAGTCCACTGGGTGATAATAACACCGATAAACTCATCTTT. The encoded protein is CACDPLSPLGDNNTDKLIF.

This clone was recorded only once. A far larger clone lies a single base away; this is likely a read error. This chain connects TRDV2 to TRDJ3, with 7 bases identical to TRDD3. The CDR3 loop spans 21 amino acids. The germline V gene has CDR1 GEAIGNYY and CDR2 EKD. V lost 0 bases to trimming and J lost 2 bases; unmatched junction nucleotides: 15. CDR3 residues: CACDTASTGVFNTWDTRQMFF. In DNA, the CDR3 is TGTGCCTGTGACACCGCGAGTACTGGGGTGTTTAACACCTGGGACACCCGACAGATGTTTTTC.

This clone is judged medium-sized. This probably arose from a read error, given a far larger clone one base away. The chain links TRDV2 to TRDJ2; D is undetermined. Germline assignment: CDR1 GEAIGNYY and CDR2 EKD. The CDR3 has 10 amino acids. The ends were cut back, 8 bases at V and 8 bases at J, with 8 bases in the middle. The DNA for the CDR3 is TGTGCCTCGTTGGCGGCACAACTCTTCTTT. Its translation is CASLAAQLFF.